This entry lists 27 T cell receptor beta chains sequenced from one sample in a study of blood T cell repertoires in COVID-19. Generated by immunoSEQ multiplex PCR, the TCRdb table keeps only in-frame clones and is missing some. The sample yields about 350,000 clones, around nine tenths seen once. Sequenced: peripheral blood. These receptors all stem from a woman aged 70-85 years with COVID-19, enrolled during active disease.

The chain links TRBV7-9 to TRBJ1-2; 8 bases align to TRBD1. The V and J ends lost 5 bases and 5 bases, in that order; junction bases with no gene match: 7. The CDR3 is 14 residues long. CDR1 is SEHNR and CDR2 is FQNEAQ in the germline V gene (reference sequence). The CDR3 nucleotides read TGTGCCAGCAGCAAGACAGGGGACGGTTATGGCTACACCTTC. Translation gives CASSKTGDGYGYTF.

This chain links TRBV7-9 with TRBJ2-1; TRBD1 is a possible D gene (6 bases). This CDR3 has 12 amino acids. The ends were cut back, 5 bases at V and 15 bases at J, with 17 bases in the middle. The germline V gene has CDR1 SEHNR and CDR2 FQNEAQ (reference sequence). The CDR3 reads CASSHYDRIGFF. CDR3 nucleotide sequence: TGTGCCAGCAGCCATTACGACAGGATAGGGTTCTTC. Using reference TRBV7-9 and TRBJ2-1 for the parts outside the CDR3, the full variable domain is DTGVSQNPRHKITKRGQNVTFRCDPISEHNRLYWYRQTLGQGPEFLTYFQNEAQLEKSRLLSDRFSAERPKGSFSTLEIQRTEQGDSAMYLCASSHYDRIGFFGPGTRLTVL.

This chain uses TRBV28 with TRBJ1-4; D is perhaps TRBD1 (5 bases). The CDR3 contains 17 residues. V lost 3 bases to trimming and J lost 5 bases, with 19 bases between them. Germline lookup yields CDR1 MDHEN and CDR2 SYDVKM. CDR3 nucleotides: TGTGCCAGCAGTTTCCCCGGGGGGGGAGGGACGAATGAAAAACTGTTTTTT. It specifies CASSFPGGGGTNEKLFF. The full variable domain, rest sourced from reference TRBV28 and TRBJ1-4, is DVKVTQSSRYLVKRTGEKVFLECVQDMDHENMFWYRQDPGLGLRLIYFSYDVKMKEKGDIPEGYSVSREKKERFSLILESASTNQTSMYLCASSFPGGGGTNEKLFFGSGTQLSVL.

The rearrangement joins TRBV30 to TRBJ1-3, with 7 bases fitting TRBD1. CDR3 size: 13 residues. V lost 3 bases to trimming and J lost 4 bases; unmatched junction nucleotides: 3. Germline V lookup: CDR1 GTSNPN, CDR2 SVGIG (reference sequence). This chain's CDR3 is CAWRTGSGNTIYF. For the CDR3, the DNA is TGTGCCTGGAGGACAGGGAGCGGAAACACCATATATTTT.

The chain combines TRBV2 with TRBJ1-5; no clear D. With 3 bases removed from V and 0 bases from J, the gap between germline ends came to 15 bases. The CDR3 is 17 amino acids. From germline, CDR1 is SNHLY and CDR2 FYNNEI. This chain's CDR3 is CASSDDRLSNSNQPQHF. CDR3 sequence (DNA): TGTGCCAGCAGTGACGATCGTCTGAGTAATAGCAATCAGCCCCAGCATTTT.

The chain carries TRBV9 and TRBJ1-6; 8 bases agree with TRBD1. Per the germline V gene, CDR1 is SGDLS and CDR2 is YYNGEE. This CDR3 is 16 amino acids long. V was clipped by 4 bases and J by 4 bases; unmatched bases: 7. The CDR3 here is CASSTRDRLYNSPLHF. The CDR3 nucleotides read TGTGCCAGCAGCACAAGGGACAGGCTTTATAATTCACCCCTCCACTTT.

The V and J genes are TRBV6-2 or TRBV6-3 and TRBJ2-7; possible D gene TRBD2, 6 bases. CDR1 is MNHEY and CDR2 is SVGEGT in the germline V gene. The V end was cut by 4 bases, the J end by 6 bases, with 7 bases between. This CDR3 has 11 residues. The CDR3 reads CASSWRGEQYF. The CDR3, as DNA: TGTGCCAGCAGTTGGCGGGGCGAGCAGTACTTC.

The rearrangement links TRBV11-2 to TRBJ1-6, with a possible D match to TRBD1 (5 bases). Trimming took 6 bases from V and 10 from J, leaving 19 bases between them. The germline V gene encodes CDR1 SGHAT and CDR2 FQNNGV. CDR3 size: 15 residues. The CDR3 DNA follows: TGTGCCAGCAGTCAGGATGGGGGGTCCGGGTCACCCCTCCACTTT. Encoded protein: CASSQDGGSGSPLHF.

CDR3 in amino acids: CASSHGQGVHGYTF. The CDR3 region has the DNA TGTGCCAGCAGTCATGGACAGGGGGTCCATGGCTACACCTTC. The chain recombines TRBV28 with TRBJ1-2; TRBD1 matches 10 bases. Germline-derived CDR1 and CDR2 are MDHEN and SYDVKM. CDR3 length: 14 amino acids. V trimming: 5 bases; J trimming: 6 bases; junction bases outside the gene matches: 6.

The J gene is TRBJ1-1, the V gene TRBV6-6; no firm D call. CDR1 MNHNY and CDR2 SVGAGI come from the germline V gene (reference sequence). This CDR3 is built from 13 residues. Between the trimmed V and J ends, which lost 6 bases and 4 bases, there was a span of 12 bases. CDR3 coding DNA: TGTGCCAGCAGCCCCCTGGTTAGCACTGAAGCTTTCTTT. This sequence encodes CASSPLVSTEAFF.

The gene calls are TRBV19 and TRBJ1-5; D call uncertain. Germline-derived CDR1 and CDR2 are LNHDA and SQIVND (reference sequence). The CDR3 covers 16 residues. V lost 4 bases and J lost 3, with 16 bases in between. The CDR3 loop reads CASSTSLGGSNQPQHF. CDR3 sequence (DNA): TGTGCCAGTAGTACCTCCCTAGGAGGGTCCAATCAGCCCCAGCATTTT.

For this clone: One junction end does not reproduce the germline sequence, and a read error may be involved. CDR3 amino acids: CASKTGTGLYF. In DNA form, the CDR3 reads TGTGCCAGCAAAACCGGGACAGGCCTATACTTT. V usage is TRBV6-5 and J usage is TRBJ1-1; 8 bases are a match to TRBD1. CDR1 MNHEY and CDR2 SVGAGI come from the germline V gene. The CDR3 covers 11 residues.

The J gene is TRBJ1-1, the V gene TRBV10-3; possibly TRBD1 for D (5 bases). Deletions cut 6 bases from V and 3 bases from J, with 14 bases between. CDR3 length equals 14 residues. Germline-derived CDR1 and CDR2 are ENHRY and SYGVKD. Here the CDR3 reads CAIRDRGVDTEAFF. For the CDR3, the DNA is TGTGCCATCAGAGACCGGGGGGTGGACACTGAAGCTTTCTTT.

The chain combines TRBV6-5 with TRBJ1-5; D may be TRBD1 (5 bases). The germline gives CDR1 MNHEY, CDR2 SVGAGI. This CDR3 region has 12 residues. Here the CDR3 reads CAGGWSNQPQHF. Here the CDR3 DNA reads TGTGCGGGGGGTTGGAGCAATCAGCCCCAGCATTTT.

This clone was observed a handful of times. This chain connects TRBV28 to TRBJ1-5; 7 bases agree with TRBD1. Trimming at V came to 5 bases and at J to 7 bases, leaving 11 bases not matched to a gene. Germline V CDR1 and CDR2: MDHEN, SYDVKM. CDR3 length: 15 residues. The CDR3 is CASSPRGQGEQPQHF. The CDR3 nucleotides read TGTGCCAGCAGTCCCCGGGGGCAGGGGGAGCAGCCCCAGCATTTT.

The chain is built from TRBV6-2 or TRBV6-3 and TRBJ1-5, with D perhaps matching TRBD1 (6 bases). The CDR3 is made up of 19 amino acids. CDR1 is MNHEY and CDR2 is SVGEGT in the germline V gene. V was clipped by 4 bases and J by 3 bases, with 25 bases between them. The CDR3 DNA reads TGTGCCAGCAGTTTTCGGACAGTGGTGATTGGACACCTCAATCAGCCCCAGCATTTT. Its protein product is CASSFRTVVIGHLNQPQHF.

The chain links TRBV20-1 to TRBJ2-7; D perhaps matches TRBD2 (5 bases). The CDR3 sequence is 11 residues long. V lost 3 bases and J lost 2, with 5 bases in between. In germline, CDR1 is DFQATT, CDR2 SNEGSKA (reference sequence). CDR3 coding DNA: TGCAGTGCTAGGCGGGCCTACGAGCAGTACTTC. It is translated as CSARRAYEQYF.

The CDR3 DNA follows: TGTGCCACCAGTGCCCATGGACAGAACCACGGCTACACCTTC. Its translation is CATSAHGQNHGYTF. V gene TRBV24-1 combines with J gene TRBJ1-2; tentatively, D is TRBD1 (6 bases). Between the trimmed V and J ends, which lost 5 bases and 8 bases, there was a span of 17 bases. The germline V gene encodes CDR1 KGHDR and CDR2 SFDVKD. The CDR3 is 14 residues long.

This chain uses TRBV19 with TRBJ2-7; D is possibly TRBD1 (5 bases). The CDR3 covers 14 residues. V was pared by 5 bases and J by 4 bases, with 15 bases between. The germline CDR1 and CDR2 sequences are LNHDA and SQIVND (reference sequence). The CDR3 region is CASSPWGTGYEQYF. The DNA of the CDR3 is TGTGCCAGTAGTCCCTGGGGCACCGGGTACGAGCAGTACTTC.

This clone was seen repeatedly, ten times or more. The chain combines TRBV7-6 with TRBJ2-3; 10 nucleotides agree with TRBD2. Germline V gene data show CDR1 as SGHVS and CDR2 as FNYEAQ. This CDR3 is built from 14 residues. Trimming took 5 bases from V and 4 from J; bases not matched to a gene: 3. CDR3 coding DNA: TGTGCCAGCAGCCTAAGCGGGGGGGCAGATACGCAGTATTTT. Translation gives CASSLSGGADTQYF.

This clone was detected a few times. The chain couples TRBV28 to TRBJ2-7; 9 nucleotides agree with TRBD1. The V and J ends lost 4 bases and 6 bases, in that order; junction bases with no gene match: 13. CDR1 and CDR2 (germline): MDHEN, SYDVKM. This CDR3 comprises 16 residues. The CDR3 region has the DNA TGTGCCAGCAGTTCCCTCCGAAGACAGGGGGGAATCGAGCAGTACTTC. Its protein is CASSSLRRQGGIEQYF.

The chain carries TRBV7-3 and TRBJ2-1; 10 bases fit TRBD2. V gave up 3 bases and J gave up 3 bases; unmatched junction bases: 5. Germline lookup yields CDR1 SGHTA and CDR2 FQGTGA. This CDR3 has 16 amino acids. CDR3 nucleotide sequence: TGTGCCAGCAGCTTGAGCGGGACTAGCGTCTACAATGAGCAGTTCTTC. It is translated as CASSLSGTSVYNEQFF.

J is TRBJ1-2 and V is TRBV5-4; possible D gene TRBD1, 5 bases. The CDR3 spans 14 residues. V gave up 0 bases and J gave up 4 bases, with 10 bases separating them. Germline CDR1 reads SGHNT; CDR2 reads YYREEE (reference sequence). The chain's CDR3 is CASSLAGNLYGYTF. DNA of the CDR3: TGTGCCAGCAGCTTGGCAGGGAATCTCTATGGCTACACCTTC.

This clone was recorded only once. This chain uses TRBV5-1 with TRBJ2-5, with 14 positions matching TRBD2. CDR1 and CDR2 (germline): SGHRS, YFSETQ. The V and J ends lost 6 bases and 5 bases, in that order; junction bases with no gene match: 9. This CDR3 is built from 16 residues. The CDR3 nucleotides are TGCGCCAGCACATGGACTAGCGGGGGGAAAGGGGAGACCCAGTACTTC. Translating gives CASTWTSGGKGETQYF.

The chain employs TRBV7-9 and TRBJ1-5, with a tentative D call TRBD1 (6 bases). V lost 4 bases and J lost 2, with 12 bases in between. The CDR3 runs 15 residues. CDR1 and CDR2 from the germline V gene are SEHNR and FQNEAQ (reference sequence). For the CDR3, the DNA is TGTGCCAGCAGCTCGATAAGGACAGGCAATCAGCCCCAGCATTTT. This codes for CASSSIRTGNQPQHF. The whole variable domain, remainder taken from reference TRBV7-9 and TRBJ1-5, is DTGVSQNPRHKITKRGQNVTFRCDPISEHNRLYWYRQTLGQGPEFLTYFQNEAQLEKSRLLSDRFSAERPKGSFSTLEIQRTEQGDSAMYLCASSSIRTGNQPQHFGDGTRLSIL.

The J gene is TRBJ2-1, the V gene TRBV2; 15 nucleotides line up with TRBD2. Germline CDR1 is SNHLY and CDR2 is FYNNEI. CDR3 size: 15 residues. The V segment lost 7 bases and the J segment 8 bases; nucleotides outside the gene matches: 6. The CDR3 DNA reads TGTGCCAGCACCCCGGGACTAGCGGGGGGAGATGAGCAGTTCTTC. Translated: CASTPGLAGGDEQFF.

The genes are TRBV9 and TRBJ2-7; D not certain. V was shortened by 0 bases and J by 0 bases, with 7 bases between the two germline ends. Germline-derived CDR1 and CDR2 are SGDLS and YYNGEE. The CDR3 contains 14 residues. Here the CDR3 DNA reads TGTGCCAGCAGCGTAGGGGCCGTCTCCTACGAGCAGTACTTC. It specifies CASSVGAVSYEQYF.